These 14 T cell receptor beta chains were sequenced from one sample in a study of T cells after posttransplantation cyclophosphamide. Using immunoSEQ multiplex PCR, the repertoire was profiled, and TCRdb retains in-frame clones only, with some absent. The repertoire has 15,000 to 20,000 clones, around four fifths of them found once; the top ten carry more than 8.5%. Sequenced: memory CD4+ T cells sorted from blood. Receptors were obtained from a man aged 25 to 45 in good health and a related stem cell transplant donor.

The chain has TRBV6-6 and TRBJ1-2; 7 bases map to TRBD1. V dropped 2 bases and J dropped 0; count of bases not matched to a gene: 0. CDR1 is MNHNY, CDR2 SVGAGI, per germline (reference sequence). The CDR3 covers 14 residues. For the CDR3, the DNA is TGTGCCAGCAGTTACCAGGGGGCTAACTATGGCTACACCTTC. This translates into CASSYQGANYGYTF.

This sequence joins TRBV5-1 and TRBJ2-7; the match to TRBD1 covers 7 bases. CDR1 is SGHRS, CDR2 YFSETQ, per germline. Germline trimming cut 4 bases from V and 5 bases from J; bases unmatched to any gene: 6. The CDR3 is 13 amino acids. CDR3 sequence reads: CASSPGTVHEQYF. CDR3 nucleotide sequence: TGCGCCAGCAGCCCTGGGACAGTCCACGAGCAGTACTTC.

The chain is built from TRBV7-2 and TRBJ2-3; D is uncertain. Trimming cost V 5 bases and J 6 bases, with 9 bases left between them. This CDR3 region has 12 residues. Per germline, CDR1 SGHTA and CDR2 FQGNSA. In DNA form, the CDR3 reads TGTGCCAGCAGCCCCGGGTCTGATACGCAGTATTTT. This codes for CASSPGSDTQYF.

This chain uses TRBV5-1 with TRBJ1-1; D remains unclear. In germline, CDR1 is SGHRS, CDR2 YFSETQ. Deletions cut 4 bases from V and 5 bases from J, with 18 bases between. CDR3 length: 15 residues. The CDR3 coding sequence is TGCGCCAGCAGCCTCGCGGCGGGCCCGGGGACTGAAGCTTTCTTT. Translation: CASSLAAGPGTEAFF. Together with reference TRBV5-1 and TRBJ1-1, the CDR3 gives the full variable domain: KAGVTQTPRYLIKTRGQQVTLSCSPISGHRSVSWYQQTPGQGLQFLFEYFSETQRNKGNFPGRFSGRQFSNSRSEMNVSTLELGDSALYLCASSLAAGPGTEAFFGQGTRLTVV.

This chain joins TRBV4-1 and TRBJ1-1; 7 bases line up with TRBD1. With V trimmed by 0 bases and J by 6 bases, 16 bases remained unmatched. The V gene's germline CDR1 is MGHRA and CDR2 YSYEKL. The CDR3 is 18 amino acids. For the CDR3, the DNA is TGCGCCAGCAGCCAAGATCTGGGGGACAGCCCGCGAGGGGCTGAAGCTTTCTTT. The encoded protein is CASSQDLGDSPRGAEAFF.

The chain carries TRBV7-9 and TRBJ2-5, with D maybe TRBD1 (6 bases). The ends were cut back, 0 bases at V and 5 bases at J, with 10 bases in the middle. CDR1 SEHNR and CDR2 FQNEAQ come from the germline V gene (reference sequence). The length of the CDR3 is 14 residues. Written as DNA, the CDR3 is TGTGCCAGCAGCTTAGCGGGGGCTGGGGAGACCCAGTACTTC. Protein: CASSLAGAGETQYF.

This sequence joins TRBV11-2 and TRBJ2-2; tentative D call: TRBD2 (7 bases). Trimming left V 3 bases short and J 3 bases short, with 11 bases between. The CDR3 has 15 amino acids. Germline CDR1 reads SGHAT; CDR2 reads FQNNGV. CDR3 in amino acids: CASSFRGGDTGELFF. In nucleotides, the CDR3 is TGTGCCAGCAGCTTTAGAGGGGGGGACACCGGGGAGCTGTTTTTT.

The CDR3 DNA is TGTGCCAGCAGCTCAAGGACAGGTATTAGTTTCCACTTT. This codes for CASSSRTGISFHF. V is TRBV5-8 and J is TRBJ1-6; 7 nucleotides line up with TRBD1. The length of the CDR3 is 13 residues. Germline CDR1 SGHTS, CDR2 YDEGEE. V dropped 3 bases and J dropped 17; count of bases not matched to a gene: 11.

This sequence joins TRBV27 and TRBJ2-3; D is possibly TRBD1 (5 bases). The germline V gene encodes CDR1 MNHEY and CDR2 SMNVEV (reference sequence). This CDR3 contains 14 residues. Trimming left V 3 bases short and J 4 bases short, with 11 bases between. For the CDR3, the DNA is TGTGCCAGCAGTTTCAAGAGCAGGGCAGATACGCAGTATTTT. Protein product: CASSFKSRADTQYF.

In DNA, the CDR3 is TGTGCCAGCAGTCCCGGGTTTGGAGGCAATCAGCCCCAGCATTTT. Protein sequence: CASSPGFGGNQPQHF. The chain has TRBV6-6 and TRBJ1-5, with D uncertain. Trimming removed 5 bases from V and 2 bases from J, with 13 bases in between. The CDR3 is 15 residues long. Germline lookup yields CDR1 MNHNY and CDR2 SVGAGI (reference sequence).

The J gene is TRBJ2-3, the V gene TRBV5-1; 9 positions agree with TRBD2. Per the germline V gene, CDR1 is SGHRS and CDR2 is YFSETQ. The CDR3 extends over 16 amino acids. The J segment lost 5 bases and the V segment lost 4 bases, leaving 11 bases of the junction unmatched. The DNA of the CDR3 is TGCGCCAGCAGCATCAGTGGCGGGGGGGCCATAGATACGCAGTATTTT. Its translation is CASSISGGGAIDTQYF. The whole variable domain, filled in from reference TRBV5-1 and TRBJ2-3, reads KAGVTQTPRYLIKTRGQQVTLSCSPISGHRSVSWYQQTPGQGLQFLFEYFSETQRNKGNFPGRFSGRQFSNSRSEMNVSTLELGDSALYLCASSISGGGAIDTQYFGPGTRLTVL.

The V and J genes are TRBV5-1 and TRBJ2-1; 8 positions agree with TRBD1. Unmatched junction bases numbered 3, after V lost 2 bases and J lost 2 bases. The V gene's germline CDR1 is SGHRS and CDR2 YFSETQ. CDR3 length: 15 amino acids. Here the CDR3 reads CASSFSGGTYNEQFF. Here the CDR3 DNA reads TGCGCCAGCAGCTTTTCAGGGGGCACCTACAATGAGCAGTTCTTC. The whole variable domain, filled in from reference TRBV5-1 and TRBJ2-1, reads KAGVTQTPRYLIKTRGQQVTLSCSPISGHRSVSWYQQTPGQGLQFLFEYFSETQRNKGNFPGRFSGRQFSNSRSEMNVSTLELGDSALYLCASSFSGGTYNEQFFGPGTRLTVL.

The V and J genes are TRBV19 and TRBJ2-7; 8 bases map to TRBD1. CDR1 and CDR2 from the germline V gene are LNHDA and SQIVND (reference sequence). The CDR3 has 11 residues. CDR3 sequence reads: CAVQGVYEQYF. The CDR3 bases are TGTGCTGTACAGGGGGTGTACGAGCAGTACTTC.

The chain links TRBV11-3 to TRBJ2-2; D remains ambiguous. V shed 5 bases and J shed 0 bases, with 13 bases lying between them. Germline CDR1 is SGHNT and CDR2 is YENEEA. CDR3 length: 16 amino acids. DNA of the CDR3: TGTGCCAGCAGCCCCCGAGAGACAACGAACACCGGGGAGCTGTTTTTT. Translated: CASSPRETTNTGELFF.